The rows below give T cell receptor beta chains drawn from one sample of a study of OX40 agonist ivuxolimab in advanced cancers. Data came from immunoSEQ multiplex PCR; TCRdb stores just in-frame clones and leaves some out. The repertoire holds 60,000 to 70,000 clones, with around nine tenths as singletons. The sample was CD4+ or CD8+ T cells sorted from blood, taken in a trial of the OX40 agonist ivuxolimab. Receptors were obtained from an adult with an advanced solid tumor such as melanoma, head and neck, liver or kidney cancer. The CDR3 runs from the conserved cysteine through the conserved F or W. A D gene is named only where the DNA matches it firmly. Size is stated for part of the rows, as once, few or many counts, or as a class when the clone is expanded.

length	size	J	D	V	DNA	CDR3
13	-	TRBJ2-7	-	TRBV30	TGTGCCTGGAAAAGGGTCTACTCCTACGAGCAGTACTTC	CAWKRVYSYEQYF
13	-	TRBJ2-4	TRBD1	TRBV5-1	TGCGCCAGCAGCTCGCAGGGGGAAAACATTCAGTACTTC	CASSSQGENIQYF
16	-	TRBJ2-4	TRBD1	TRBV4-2	TGTGCCAGCAGCCAGAGGGGACAGGGTGAGAAAAACATTCAGTACTTC	CASSQRGQGEKNIQYF
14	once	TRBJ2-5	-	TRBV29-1	TGCAGCGTCGAAAGCGGACAGTCCTTCGGGACCCAGTACTTC	CSVESGQSFGTQYF
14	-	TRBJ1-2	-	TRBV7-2	TGTGCCAGCAGCTTGAGAGCCACATACTATGGCTACACCTTC	CASSLRATYYGYTF
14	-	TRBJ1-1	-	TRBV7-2	TGTGCCAGCAGCCCAGACATGACGAGAACTGAAGCTTTCTTT	CASSPDMTRTEAFF
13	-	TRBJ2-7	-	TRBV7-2	TGTGCCAGCAGCTTAGGTCCGGGTACCGAGCAGTACTTC	CASSLGPGTEQYF
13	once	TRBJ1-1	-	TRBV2	TGTGCCAGAAAAACCGGGAGGAACACTGAAGCTTTCTTT	CARKTGRNTEAFF
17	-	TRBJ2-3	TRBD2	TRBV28	TGTGCCAGCAGTTTAGGACTAGCGGGAGCTTGGAAAGATACGCAGTATTTT	CASSLGLAGAWKDTQYF
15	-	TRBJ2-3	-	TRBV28	TGTGCCAGCACCGGGCGCAAAGGCCTCACAGATACGCAGTATTTT	CASTGRKGLTDTQYF
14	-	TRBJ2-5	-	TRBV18	TGTGCCAGCTCACCACCGTCAGGCCAAGAGACCCAGTACTTC	CASSPPSGQETQYF
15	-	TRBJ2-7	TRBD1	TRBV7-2	TGTGCCAGCAGCCTCTTGACAGGGGCAGGCTACGAGCAGTACTTC	CASSLLTGAGYEQYF
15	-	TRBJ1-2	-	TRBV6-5	TGTGCCAGCAGCTCGAGGTACTTCAACGACTATGGCTACACCTTC	CASSSRYFNDYGYTF
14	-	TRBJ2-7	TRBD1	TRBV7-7	TGTGCCAGCAGCCCACGGACAGGATCCTCCGAGCAGTACTTC	CASSPRTGSSEQYF
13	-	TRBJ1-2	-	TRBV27	TGTGCCAGCAGTTTGGACGGGTTTGGTGGCTACACCTTC	CASSLDGFGGYTF
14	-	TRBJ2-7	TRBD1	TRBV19	TGTGCCAGTAGTACCGGGACAGGGATGTACGAGCAGTACTTC	CASSTGTGMYEQYF
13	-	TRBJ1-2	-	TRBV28	TGTGCCAGCGGCAGGGGCGATACTTATGGCTACACCTTC	CASGRGDTYGYTF
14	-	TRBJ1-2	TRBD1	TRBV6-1	TGTGCCAGCAGTGATCCGGGACAGGGATGGGGCTACACCTTC	CASSDPGQGWGYTF
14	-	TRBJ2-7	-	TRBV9	TGTGCCAGCGGATTGAACCGGGACAACTACGAGCAGTACTTC	CASGLNRDNYEQYF
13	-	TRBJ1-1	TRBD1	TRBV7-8	TGTGCCAGCAGCTTACAGGGGGAGACTGAAGCTTTCTTT	CASSLQGETEAFF
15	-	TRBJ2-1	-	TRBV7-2	TGTGCCAGCAGCTTAAGGGGGGGGCGCGGCGATGAGCAGTTCTTC	CASSLRGGRGDEQFF
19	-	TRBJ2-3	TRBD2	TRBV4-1	TGCGCCAGCAGCCCTCTGGAACTAGCGGGAGGGCCGAGCACAGATACGCAGTATTTT	CASSPLELAGGPSTDTQYF
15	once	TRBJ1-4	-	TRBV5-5	TGTGCCAGCAGCTTGATTTTGGACAGAAGGGAAAAACTGTTTTTT	CASSLILDRREKLFF
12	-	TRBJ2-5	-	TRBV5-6	TGTGCCAGCAGCTTCTTTGAAGAGACCCAGTACTTC	CASSFFEETQYF
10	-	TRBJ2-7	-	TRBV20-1	TGCAGTGCTAGGCAGTACGAGCAGTACTTC	CSARQYEQYF
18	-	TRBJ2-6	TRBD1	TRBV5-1	TGCGCCAGCAGCTTGACAGGGGGACAGAGCTCTGGGGCCAACGTCCTGACTTTC	CASSLTGGQSSGANVLTF
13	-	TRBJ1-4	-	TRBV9	TGTGCCAGCAAGGGGGGGAGTAATGAAAAACTGTTTTTT	CASKGGSNEKLFF
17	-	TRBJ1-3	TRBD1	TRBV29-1	TGCAGCGTGGTTAGACCCGGACAGGGGAGCTCTGGAAACACCATATATTTT	CSVVRPGQGSSGNTIYF
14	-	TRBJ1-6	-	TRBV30	TGTGCCTGGACTACGGACATCCTCAATTCACCCCTCCACTTT	CAWTTDILNSPLHF
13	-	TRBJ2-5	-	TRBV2	TGTGCCAGCACCCCTGGAGGGGGGGCGACCCAGTACTTC	CASTPGGGATQYF
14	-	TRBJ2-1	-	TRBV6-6	TGTGCCAGCAGTTACCAACCCCGCTACAATGAGCAGTTCTTC	CASSYQPRYNEQFF
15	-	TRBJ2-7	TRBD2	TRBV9	TGTGCCAGCAGCGTAGAGACTAGCGGGAGTTACGAGCAGTACTTC	CASSVETSGSYEQYF
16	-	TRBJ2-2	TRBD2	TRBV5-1	TGCGCCAGCGTTACGGGTAGCGGGGCCCCCACCGGGGAGCTGTTTTTT	CASVTGSGAPTGELFF
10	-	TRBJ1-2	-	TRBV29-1	TGCAGCGTTGATGAGGGGGGCTACACCTTC	CSVDEGGYTF
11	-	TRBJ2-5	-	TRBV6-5	TGTGCCAGCAGGACAGAAGAGACCCAGTACTTC	CASRTEETQYF
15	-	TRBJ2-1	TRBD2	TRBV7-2	TGTGCCAGCAGCCCGGGGCGGGGGGCCTACAATGAGCAGTTCTTC	CASSPGRGAYNEQFF
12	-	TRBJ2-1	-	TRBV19	TGTGCCAGTAGTATCCTAGGCAATGAGCAGTTCTTC	CASSILGNEQFF
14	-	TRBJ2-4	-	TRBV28	TGTGCCAGCAGTCCACATCGGGGCAAAAACATTCAGTACTTC	CASSPHRGKNIQYF
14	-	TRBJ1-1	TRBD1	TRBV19	TGTGCCAGTAGTACAAGGACAGGGAACGCTGAAGCTTTCTTT	CASSTRTGNAEAFF
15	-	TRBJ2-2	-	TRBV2	TGTGCCAGCAGGGAAACGTTCGCGAACACCGGGGAGCTGTTTTTT	CASRETFANTGELFF
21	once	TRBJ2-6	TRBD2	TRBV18	TGTGCCAGCTCACCAATAGGACTAGCGGGAGGGCCCGTCTCTGGGGCCAACGTCCTGACTTTC	CASSPIGLAGGPVSGANVLTF
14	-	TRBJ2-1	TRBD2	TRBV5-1	TGCGCCAGCAGCCTTAGCGGGGGAGGCAATGAGCAGTTCTTC	CASSLSGGGNEQFF
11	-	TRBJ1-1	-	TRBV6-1	TGTGCCAGCAGCTTTGACACTGAAGCTTTCTTT	CASSFDTEAFF
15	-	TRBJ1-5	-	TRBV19	TGTGCCAGTAGGCGGACGGGGACCAGCAATCAGCCCCAGCATTTT	CASRRTGTSNQPQHF
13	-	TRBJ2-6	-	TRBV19	TGTGCCAGTAAAAGGCCAGGGGCCAACGTCCTGACTTTC	CASKRPGANVLTF
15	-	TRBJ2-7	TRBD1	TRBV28	TGTGCCAGCAGTGTAACAGGGGGAGTGAGGTACGAGCAGTACTTC	CASSVTGGVRYEQYF
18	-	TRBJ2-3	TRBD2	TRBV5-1	TGCGCCAGCAGCTCCCGACTAGCGGGGGGTATAAGCACAGATACGCAGTATTTT	CASSSRLAGGISTDTQYF
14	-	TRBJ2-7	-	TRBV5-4	TGTGCCAGCAGCCTTCAAATGGGCAACTACGAGCAGTACTTC	CASSLQMGNYEQYF
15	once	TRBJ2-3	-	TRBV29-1	TGCAGCGTCCCCATGAGGGCAGGAGCCACAGATACGCAGTATTTT	CSVPMRAGATDTQYF
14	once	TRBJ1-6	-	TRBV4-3	TGCGCCAGCAGCCAAGAACGGTTATCTATGGCCCTCCACTTT	CASSQERLSMALHF
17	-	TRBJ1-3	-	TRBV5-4	TGTGCCAGCAGCACGCGTGGACCAGGCAACTCTGGAAACACCATATATTTT	CASSTRGPGNSGNTIYF
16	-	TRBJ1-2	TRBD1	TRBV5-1	TGCGCCAGCAGCCAAAGCCAATCCAGGGGGCTCGAGGGCTACACCTTC	CASSQSQSRGLEGYTF
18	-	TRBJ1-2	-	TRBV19	TGTGCCAGTAGTATTAGTGTGTTTGACCGAAGAAATAACTATGGCTACACCTTC	CASSISVFDRRNNYGYTF
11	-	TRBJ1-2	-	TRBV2	TGTGCCAGCGGGGGTAGCTATGGCTACACCTTC	CASGGSYGYTF
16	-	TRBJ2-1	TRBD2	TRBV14	TGTGCCAGCAGCCCCTCCTGGACTAGAGGGAAGGATGAGCAGTTCTTC	CASSPSWTRGKDEQFF